This T cell receptor (beta chain) was retrieved from a study of blood T cell repertoires in COVID-19. About the research overall: The cDNA or gDNA used as material had been derived from T cells, B-cell-depleted T cells, or PBMCs.

Per the original methods: Estimates of nucleated cell counts were drawn from the amplification of reference gene primers. Profiling relied on immunoSEQ multiplex PCR, and the TCRdb table lists in-frame clones only, not all of them. The DNA gave D and trimming, while V, J and clone size come from that table. The sample lists 300,000 to 400,000 clones, roughly 85% seen once, with approximately 4.6% in the top ten. Between the trimmed V and J ends, which lost 0 bases and 10 bases, there was a span of 9 bases. Germline V gene lookup returns CDR1 SGHKS and CDR2 YYEKEE (reference sequence). The CDR3 contains 12 residues. All enrollees were roughly 18 to 90 years old and from 24 US areas.

The TCR sequence derives from a woman in her thirties or forties with acute COVID-19. The chain joins TRBV5-5 to TRBJ2-3; no definite D call. Sequencing used PBMCs or T cells enriched from blood (not recorded which). Here the CDR3 DNA reads TGTGCCAGCAGCTTGGTAGCACTTTCGCAGTATTTT. This codes for CASSLVALSQYF.